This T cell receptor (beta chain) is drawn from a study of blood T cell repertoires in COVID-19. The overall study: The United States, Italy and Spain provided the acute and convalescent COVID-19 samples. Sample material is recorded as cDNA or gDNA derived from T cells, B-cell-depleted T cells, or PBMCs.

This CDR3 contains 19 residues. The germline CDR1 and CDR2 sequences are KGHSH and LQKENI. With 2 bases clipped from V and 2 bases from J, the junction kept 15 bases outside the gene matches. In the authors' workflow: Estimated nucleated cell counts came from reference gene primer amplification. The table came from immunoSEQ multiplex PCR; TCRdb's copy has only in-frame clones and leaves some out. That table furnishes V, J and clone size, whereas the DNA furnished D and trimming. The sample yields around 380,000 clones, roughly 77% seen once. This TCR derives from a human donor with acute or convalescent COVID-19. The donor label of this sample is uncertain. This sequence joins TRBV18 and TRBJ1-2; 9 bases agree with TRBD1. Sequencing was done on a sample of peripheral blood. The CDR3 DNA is TGTGCCAGCTCACCATCTCTCGGGACAGGGACTTCGCAGAACTATGGCTACACCTTC. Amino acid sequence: CASSPSLGTGTSQNYGYTF.